This T cell receptor beta chain was identified in a study of blood T cell repertoires in COVID-19. In the study overall: Collection of acute and convalescent COVID-19 samples took place in the United States, Italy and Spain. From T cells, B-cell-depleted T cells, or PBMCs came the material, which was cDNA or gDNA.

Per the study methods: Estimates of nucleated cell counts were drawn from the amplification of reference gene primers. Sequencing was performed with immunoSEQ multiplex PCR; in TCRdb, only in-frame clones are kept and a portion is missing. The D gene and trimming were derived from the DNA, and the V and J assignments and clone size from that table. The repertoire holds roughly 260,000 clones, with roughly 84% as singletons. The CDR3 consists of 18 residues. Germline CDR1 is SGHVS and CDR2 is FNYEAQ. V was shortened by 1 base and J by 0 bases, with 16 bases between the two germline ends. In this sample, this clone turned up once.

V is TRBV7-6 and J is TRBJ1-3; D is perhaps TRBD1 (5 bases). The source of this sequence is a woman between 18 and 30 years old with acute or convalescent COVID-19. Source material: peripheral blood. The CDR3 coding sequence is TGTGCCAGCAGCTTAGGGGTGGCGACAGCAACCTCTGGAAACACCATATATTTT. Its translation: CASSLGVATATSGNTIYF. Supplemented by reference TRBV7-6 and TRBJ1-3, the full variable domain reads GAGVSQSPRYKVTKRGQDVALRCDPISGHVSLYWYRQALGQGPEFLTYFNYEAQQDKSGLPNDRFSAERPEGSISTLTIQRTEQRDSAMYRCASSLGVATATSGNTIYFGEGSWLTVV.